The present T cell receptor beta chain was sequenced within a study of T cell changes during pregnancy in multiple sclerosis (dated by TCRdb to the late 2010s). For the study in its entirety: In women with multiple sclerosis, the researchers looked at how the T cell repertoire shifted as pregnancy progressed.

V and J lose 4 bases and 3 bases, and a span of 15 bases separates them. From the cysteine up to the phenylalanine, the CDR3 has a length of 15 residues. Of all the DNA, just the CDR3 is kept, 45 bases in frame from base 1. CDR1 and CDR2 (SGDLS, YYNGEE) derive from the germline V gene. Preparation of the library involved the immunoSEQ multiplex PCR assay. What TCRdb holds here is the immuneACCESS table cut down to in-frame rearrangements. Part of the clones is not present; checked against another copy, under half of the missing clones reflect an unresolved V gene, and the others are unexplained. Present in this sample are about 57,000 clones, roughly 93% of which were seen just once. Together, the top ten hold over 1.5% of the sample. Details on this clone: Its antigen remains unidentified. No quality values exist for individual bases; no much larger clone is one base distant.

The chain employs TRBV9 and TRBJ2-3; TRBD1 is possibly the D segment (5 matching bases). This clonotype was sampled from a female donor with multiple sclerosis, enrolled in a pregnancy study. Sequenced here: peripheral blood, sampled after pregnancy. This receptor has the CDR3 CASSLRGRETDTQYF. The nucleotide sequence is TGTGCCAGCAGCCTTAGAGGCAGGGAAACAGATACGCAGTATTTT.